This T cell receptor (beta chain) comes out of a study of glioma-infiltrating T cells. Study-level results: CDR3 overlap between tissue and blood was very small. Above-expected tissue-blood divergence occurred in all gliomas, most in low-grade ones.

The germline V and J ends were trimmed by 6 bases and 6 bases, with 13 bases remaining between them. The CDR3 runs to 13 residues. The V gene's germline CDR1 is SNHLY and CDR2 FYNNEI. TCR alpha and beta CDR3 regions were amplified from RNA using iRepertoire nested multiplex PCR. TCRdb re-derived calls from the multiplex PCR reads in MiXCR, one entry per CDR3 protein. The sample has roughly 200,000 distinct CDR3 sequences, roughly two fifths seen once. This clonotype was recorded many times. The antigen remains undetermined. This chain connects TRBV2 to TRBJ2-3; D possibly corresponds to TRBD2 (6 bases). The TCR originated in a human donor with low-grade glioma or glioblastoma, undergoing nonglioma brain surgery, or in good health (not recorded which). Material for sequencing was glioma tissue, nonneoplastic brain tissue, or PBMCs (not recorded which). CDR3: CASRFRETDTQYF. As DNA, the CDR3 is TGTGCCAGCAGATTCCGGGAGACCGATACGCAGTATTTT.